This T cell receptor beta chain came from a study of blood T cell repertoires in COVID-19. Donors were grouped by their self-reported clinical history. The V and J ends lost 2 bases and 0 bases, in that order; junction bases with no gene match: 0. Germline V gives CDR1 MNHEY, CDR2 SVGEGT. The CDR3 covers 14 residues. Sequencing used immunoSEQ multiplex PCR; TCRdb keeps in-frame clones, though not all of them. The table lists about 130,000 clones, about 80% of them singletons. The genes are TRBV6-2 or TRBV6-3 and TRBJ1-1; 7 positions agree with TRBD1. The sample comprised PBMCs or T cells enriched from blood (not recorded which). The receptor's source is a man aged 45-65 years who had recovered from COVID-19. The CDR3: CASSYGQVNTEAFF. CDR3 DNA: TGTGCCAGCAGTTACGGACAGGTGAACACTGAAGCTTTCTTT.